The present entry profiles one TCR beta chain with its context. Its antigen is unidentified. This specimen comes from a study of T cells in Graves' hyperthyroidism and ophthalmopathy. From RNA transcripts, TCR beta CDR3 regions were amplified. TCR CDR3 underwent first-round RT-PCR with the HTBI primer set. TCRdb itself ran the multiplex PCR reads through MiXCR, one entry per CDR3 protein. The sample includes about 510,000 distinct CDR3 sequences, over 35% of them seen just once. Study-level points and caveats: The blood repertoire included most of the expanded thyroid clonotypes above 0.001. The model foresaw ophthalmopathy a median around 6 months prior to onset.

Researchers barred patients who had uncontrolled infection, other autoimmune disease, pregnancy or lactation. The clonotype originates from an adult woman with Graves' disease, either hyperthyroidism or ophthalmopathy (not recorded which). Material for sequencing was peripheral blood or thyroid tissue (not recorded which).

In DNA form, the CDR3 reads TGTGCCAGCAGCTATGACAGGGGTCGCCAGCCCCAGCATTTT. This encodes CASSYDRGRQPQHF. The chain joins TRBV28 to TRBJ1-5; 8 bases align to TRBD1. Germline CDR1 is MDHEN and CDR2 is SYDVKM. Trimming removed 6 bases from V and 7 bases from J; junction bases left unmatched: 8. The CDR3 contains 14 residues.